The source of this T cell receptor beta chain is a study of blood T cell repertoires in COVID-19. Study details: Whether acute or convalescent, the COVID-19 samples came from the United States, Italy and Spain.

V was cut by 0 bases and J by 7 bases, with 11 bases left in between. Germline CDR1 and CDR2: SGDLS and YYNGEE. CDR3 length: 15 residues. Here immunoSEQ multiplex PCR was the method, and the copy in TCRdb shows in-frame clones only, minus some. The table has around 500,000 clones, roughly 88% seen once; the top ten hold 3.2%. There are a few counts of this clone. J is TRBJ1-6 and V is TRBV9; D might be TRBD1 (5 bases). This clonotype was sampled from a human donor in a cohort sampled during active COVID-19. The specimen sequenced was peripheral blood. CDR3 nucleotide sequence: TGTGCCAGCAGCGTAGGGCAGGGCGACAATTCACCCCTCCACTTT. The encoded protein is CASSVGQGDNSPLHF. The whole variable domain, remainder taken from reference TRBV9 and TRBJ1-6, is DSGVTQTPKHLITATGQRVTLRCSPRSGDLSVYWYQQSLDQGLQFLIQYYNGEERAKGNILERFSAQQFPDLHSELNLSSLELGDSALYFCASSVGQGDNSPLHFGNGTRLTVT.